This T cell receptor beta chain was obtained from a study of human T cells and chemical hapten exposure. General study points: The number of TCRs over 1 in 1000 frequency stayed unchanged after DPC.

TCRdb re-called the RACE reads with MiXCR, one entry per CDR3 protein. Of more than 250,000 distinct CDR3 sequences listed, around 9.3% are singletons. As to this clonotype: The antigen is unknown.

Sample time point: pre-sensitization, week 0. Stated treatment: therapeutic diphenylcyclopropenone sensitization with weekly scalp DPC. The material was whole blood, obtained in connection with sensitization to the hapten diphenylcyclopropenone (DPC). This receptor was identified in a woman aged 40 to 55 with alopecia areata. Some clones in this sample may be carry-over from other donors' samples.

CDR3 sequence (DNA): TGTGCCAGCAGTTTGCGGGAGGGCCTATACAATGAGCAGTTCTTC. Protein: CASSLREGLYNEQFF. The chain is built from TRBV12-3 or TRBV12-4 and TRBJ2-1; TRBD2 agrees at 9 bases. The CDR3 extends over 15 amino acids. V shed 3 bases, J shed 4 bases, and the junction held 4 bases outside the gene matches.